The 9 T cell receptor beta chains listed next were all sequenced from one sample in a study of a mutant IDH1 vaccine in newly diagnosed glioma. Specified time point: week 35, safety follow-up. A single vaccine dose contained 300 ug of mutant IDH1 20-mer peptide, and topical imiquimod was used with it. Their recognized antigens are unknown. Clones were read by immunoSEQ multiplex PCR, and TCRdb kept only the in-frame ones, dropping some. The sample has 60,000 to 65,000 clones; around 84% are singletons. The specimen comprised PBMCs, sampled from a glioma patient whose treatment included an IDH1 peptide vaccine. All receptors derive from a man under 40 with glioma.

The chain joins TRBV18 to TRBJ2-1, with D possibly matching TRBD2 (6 bases). Germline-derived CDR1 and CDR2 are KGHSH and LQKENI. This CDR3 comprises 15 residues. Between the trimmed V and J ends, which lost 3 bases and 3 bases, there was a span of 12 bases. In DNA form, the CDR3 reads TGTGCCAGCTCACCCTCGGGAGAGAACTACAATGAGCAGTTCTTC. Its protein is CASSPSGENYNEQFF.

On this clone: Sequence at one end of the junction differs from germline and may be a read error. This rearrangement joins TRBV6-7 to TRBJ1-1; D is unresolved. TRBV6-7 is an open reading frame, and its role is uncertain. The CDR3 contains 14 residues. CDR3 amino acids: CAGSYVRMNTEAFF. The CDR3 DNA sequence: TGTGCCGGCAGTTACGTAAGGATGAACACTGAAGCTTTCTTT.

Of note for this clone: Germline and junction disagree at one end, which may indicate a read error. The chain links TRBV2 to TRBJ1-4; D remains unclear. The CDR3 length is 14 residues. Per germline, CDR1 SNHLY and CDR2 FYNNEI. This chain's CDR3 is CASSELTTNERLFF. The CDR3 DNA follows: TGTGCCAGCAGTGAGCTGACAACTAATGAAAGACTGTTTTTT.

This chain links TRBV25-1 with TRBJ2-4; D ambiguous. V was cut by 1 base and J by 2 bases, with 15 bases left in between. The CDR3 consists of 17 residues. Germline V CDR1 and CDR2: MGHDK, SYGVNS. DNA for the CDR3: TGTGCCAGCAGTGAATCCGGGTTCCGACTTTCCAAAAACATTCAGTACTTC. Translating gives CASSESGFRLSKNIQYF.

The chain combines TRBV10-3 with TRBJ1-1; TRBD1 aligns across 9 bases. The CDR3 totals 14 residues. J gave up 5 bases and V 6 bases, and 7 bases lay outside the gene matches. Germline values: CDR1 ENHRY, CDR2 SYGVKD. CDR3 nucleotides: TGTGCCATCAGGGGGACAGGGTTTAAGACTGAAGCTTTCTTT. This sequence encodes CAIRGTGFKTEAFF.

The chain has TRBV7-9 and TRBJ2-2, with 8 bases fitting TRBD2. V lost 3 bases to trimming and J lost 7 bases; unmatched junction nucleotides: 13. Germline V gene lookup returns CDR1 SEHNR and CDR2 FQNEAQ (reference sequence). This CDR3 comprises 17 residues. CDR3 coding DNA: TGTGCCAGCAGCTTTATGATGGACACTCGGGGGGGCGGGGAGCTGTTTTTT. Its translation is CASSFMMDTRGGGELFF.

The rearrangement joins TRBV28 to TRBJ2-3; no definite D call. CDR1 is MDHEN, CDR2 SYDVKM, per germline. Trimming removed 4 bases at V and 2 bases at J, with 10 bases between. The CDR3 runs 14 residues. The CDR3 nucleotides read TGTGCCAGCAGTTCCGGGTCCCCCACAGATACGCAGTATTTT. Translating gives CASSSGSPTDTQYF.

This rearrangement joins TRBV6-1 to TRBJ2-7; D unclear. CDR3 length: 13 amino acids. Trimming left V 5 bases short and J 1 base short, with 9 bases between. CDR1 is MNHNS and CDR2 is SASEGT in the germline V gene. CDR3 loop: CASSRTSSYEQYF. For the CDR3, the DNA is TGTGCCAGCAGTCGGACGTCGTCCTACGAGCAGTACTTC.

There are a few counts of this clone. Other DNA sequences in this specimen translate into the identical CDR3. The genes are TRBV19 and TRBJ1-4, with D unresolved. Germline V CDR1 and CDR2: LNHDA, SQIVND (reference sequence). This CDR3 contains 12 residues. Trimming took off 1 base at V and 9 bases at J, with 6 bases between the two ends. The CDR3 loop is CASSIGGKKLFF. The CDR3 DNA sequence: TGTGCCAGTAGTATAGGTGGGAAAAAACTGTTTTTT.